The 20 T cell receptor beta chains below all came from one sample that was sequenced in a study of glioma-infiltrating T cells. Amplification of TCR alpha and beta CDR3 regions from RNA used iRepertoire nested multiplex PCR. MiXCR was run by TCRdb on the multiplex PCR reads, yielding one entry per CDR3 protein. The sample consists of about 380,000 distinct CDR3 sequences, about two fifths of them appearing once. Input material: glioma tissue, nonneoplastic brain tissue, or PBMCs (not recorded which). The receptors come from a human donor with low-grade glioma or glioblastoma, undergoing nonglioma brain surgery, or in good health (not recorded which).

This clonotype was detected many times. This sequence joins TRBV27 and TRBJ2-7; 8 positions agree with TRBD1. The CDR3 extends over 13 amino acids. Germline V gene lookup returns CDR1 MNHEY and CDR2 SMNVEV (reference sequence). With 7 bases clipped from V and 8 bases from J, the junction kept 10 bases outside the gene matches. In nucleotides, the CDR3 is TGTGCCAGCAAAGAGGTGACAGGGGCCAAGCAGTACTTC. Translation gives CASKEVTGAKQYF.

The V and J genes are TRBV3-1 and TRBJ1-1; 7 bases line up with TRBD1. Germline V gives CDR1 LGHDT, CDR2 YNNKEL (reference sequence). This CDR3 has 14 amino acids. The trim removed 0 bases at V and 4 bases at J, leaving 2 bases unmatched. The CDR3 loop is CASSQDDRATEAFF. The CDR3, as DNA: TGTGCCAGCAGCCAAGACGACAGGGCCACTGAAGCTTTCTTT.

The V and J genes are TRBV19 and TRBJ1-2; the match to TRBD1 covers 9 bases. This CDR3 is built from 16 residues. The V gene's germline CDR1 is LNHDA and CDR2 SQIVND (reference sequence). J lost 4 bases, V lost 9 bases, and 15 bases had no gene match. The CDR3 DNA reads TGTGCCAGCAACTCCGGGACAGGGTATGGTGGCTATGGCTACACCTTC. This encodes CASNSGTGYGGYGYTF.

This clonotype occurred a few times. The chain's CDR3 is CASSLGGSGANVLTF. The CDR3 nucleotides are TGTGCCAGCAGCTTAGGCGGGAGTGGGGCCAACGTCCTGACTTTC. The rearrangement joins TRBV7-2 to TRBJ2-6, with TRBD2 matching 7 bases. The CDR3 runs to 15 residues. The junction had 0 bases not matched to a gene; V was cut back by 1 base and J by 3 bases. Germline CDR1 is SGHTA and CDR2 is FQGNSA.

Notes on this clonotype: A read error may be the cause here, since a much bigger clone is one base away. The chain uses TRBV6-6 and TRBJ2-5, with 7 positions matching TRBD2. CDR3 length: 13 residues. Germline-derived CDR1 and CDR2 are MNHNY and SVGAGI (reference sequence). The CDR3 DNA sequence: TGTGCCAGCACTCAAGCGGGATTCGAGAGCCAGTACTTC. Protein sequence: CASTQAGFESQYF.

This clonotype came up a few times. The rearrangement links TRBV5-1 to TRBJ2-7; D may be TRBD1 or TRBD2 (5 bases each). Germline V lookup: CDR1 SGHRS, CDR2 YFSETQ. The CDR3 sequence is 14 residues long. With 2 bases removed from V and 1 base from J, the gap between germline ends came to 10 bases. This CDR3 is CASSFGTESYEQYF. As DNA, the CDR3 is TGCGCCAGCAGCTTTGGGACCGAATCCTACGAGCAGTACTTC.

As to this clonotype: With a much larger clone just one base away, this may be a read error. This chain connects TRBV6-1 to TRBJ2-3, with TRBD2 as a possible D gene (5 bases). Germline-derived CDR1 and CDR2 are MNHNS and SASEGT. The V end lost 7 bases, the J end lost 4 bases, and 15 bases lay between the germline ends. The CDR3 runs to 14 residues. CDR3 DNA sequence: TGTGCCAGCACCCCGGGGAAGGTCCCAGATACGCAGTATTTT. Translating it yields CASTPGKVPDTQYF.

For this clonotype: One end of the junction does not line up with germline, which may come from a read error. This chain joins TRBV5-5 and TRBJ1-3, with TRBD1 matching over 7 bases. The CDR3 has 15 amino acids. The V gene's germline CDR1 is SGHKS and CDR2 YYEKEE (reference sequence). The CDR3 nucleotides read TGCGCCACCAGCCTAGGGACAGACTCTGGAAACACCATATATTTT. It specifies CATSLGTDSGNTIYF.

V is TRBV28 and J is TRBJ1-5, with D possibly matching TRBD1 (6 bases). The germline gives CDR1 MDHEN, CDR2 SYDVKM. Trimming shortened V by 1 base and J by 5 bases, and 21 bases separated the two germline ends. This CDR3 contains 18 residues. CDR3 in amino acids: CASSLLGDGGPLYQPQHF. CDR3 coding DNA: TGTGCCAGCAGTTTATTAGGGGACGGGGGGCCTTTATATCAGCCCCAGCATTTT.

Points on this clonotype: This may come from a read error, since a much larger clone is one base off. The gene calls are TRBV15 and TRBJ2-7; 10 positions agree with TRBD1. The germline gives CDR1 LNHNV, CDR2 YYDKDF (reference sequence). The CDR3 has 18 residues. V lost 3 bases and J lost 7; bases outside the gene matches: 18. DNA of the CDR3: TGTGCCACCAGCAGGGCCGTCTTCCCGGGACAGGGGAAGGAAGAGCAGTACTTC. Translated: CATSRAVFPGQGKEEQYF.

This clonotype has just a few counts. The rearrangement links TRBV4-2 to TRBJ2-3, with 10 bases lining up with TRBD2. The trim removed 0 bases at V and 5 bases at J, leaving 8 bases unmatched. Germline V CDR1 and CDR2: LGHNA, YNFKEQ. The CDR3 is 17 residues long. The CDR3 region is CASSQDPTSGVGDTQYF. As DNA, the CDR3 is TGTGCCAGCAGCCAAGATCCCACTAGCGGGGTAGGAGATACGCAGTATTTT.

For this clonotype: Possible read error: a much larger clone is one base away. This chain uses TRBV6-2 or TRBV6-3 with TRBJ1-2; maybe TRBD1 (5 bases). The CDR3 sequence is 16 residues long. CDR1 and CDR2 (germline): MNHEY, SVGEGT. In DNA, the CDR3 is TGTGTCAGCAGTACCGTTAGACAGAGGCTAGGGTATGGCTACACCTTC. It encodes CVSSTVRQRLGYGYTF.

This clonotype was counted a few times. The chain employs TRBV25-1 and TRBJ1-3; D gene uncertain. This CDR3 contains 16 residues. V was cut by 8 bases and J by 3 bases, with 20 bases left in between. Germline V lookup: CDR1 MGHDK, CDR2 SYGVNS. The CDR3 here is CASGDWTLGFGNTIYF. As DNA, the CDR3 is TGTGCCAGCGGGGATTGGACGTTGGGGTTTGGAAACACCATATATTTT.

This clonotype came up a few times. V is TRBV7-2 and J is TRBJ1-2; D is perhaps TRBD1 (6 bases). The ends were cut back, 1 base at V and 8 bases at J, with 11 bases in the middle. The V gene's germline CDR1 is SGHTA and CDR2 FQGNSA. This CDR3 comprises 13 residues. The CDR3 sequence: CASSLVRGPGYTF. The DNA for the CDR3 is TGTGCCAGCAGCTTAGTACGGGGGCCGGGCTACACCTTC.

The table lists this clonotype with a few counts. The J gene is TRBJ2-1, the V gene TRBV7-9, with a possible D match to TRBD2 (6 bases). Trimming pared 11 bases from V and 7 bases from J, leaving 24 bases between. The CDR3 sequence is 15 residues long. Germline lookup yields CDR1 SEHNR and CDR2 FQNEAQ (reference sequence). CDR3 DNA: TGTGCCTCAGCAACATTCCGGGAGACTGGGAATGAGCAGTTCTTC. Translating gives CASATFRETGNEQFF.

This clonotype is a singleton in its sample. The junction does not match germline at one end; this may be a read error. This chain uses TRBV20-1 with TRBJ1-6; D uncertain. The germline V gene has CDR1 DFQATT and CDR2 SNEGSKA (reference sequence). The CDR3 is 15 amino acids. CDR3 residues: CSAGSINSYNSPPHF. The CDR3 nucleotides read TGCAGTGCGGGGTCAATTAACTCCTATAATTCACCCCCCCACTTT.

This clonotype was observed a few times. V is TRBV6-1 and J is TRBJ1-3; 8 bases fit TRBD1. CDR1 MNHNS and CDR2 SASEGT come from the germline V gene. CDR3 length: 16 residues. J lost 4 bases, V lost 5 bases, and 10 bases had no gene match. The CDR3 region is CASSRLTHRGGNTIYF. CDR3 coding DNA: TGTGCCAGCAGTAGATTAACCCACAGGGGGGGAAACACCATATATTTT.

The chain is built from TRBV18 and TRBJ2-1; 9 bases match TRBD2. The ends lost 4 bases at V and 7 bases at J; junction bases unmatched: 14. CDR1 KGHSH and CDR2 LQKENI come from the germline V gene. The CDR3 is 17 amino acids. CDR3 sequence: CASSLTGSGSRLNEQFF. Here the CDR3 DNA reads TGTGCCAGCTCACTCACGGGTAGCGGGAGTCGGCTGAATGAGCAGTTCTTC.

Note on this clonotype: At one boundary the junction diverges from the germline segment, which might be a read error. This sequence joins TRBV28 and TRBJ1-6; 8 nucleotides match TRBD1. The germline gives CDR1 MDHEN, CDR2 SYDVKM. This CDR3 is 16 amino acids long. The CDR3 DNA reads TGTGCCAGCAGTCCCAAAACAGGACAGGGCAGTTCACCCCCCCACTTT. Translated: CASSPKTGQGSSPPHF.

There are many counts of this clonotype. This sequence joins TRBV28 and TRBJ1-6; 7 positions match TRBD1. The CDR3 contains 13 residues. Germline loops: CDR1 MDHEN, CDR2 SYDVKM. J was trimmed by 14 bases and V by 4 bases; bases with no gene match: 8. Here the CDR3 reads CASSYRQGLTLHF. As DNA, the CDR3 is TGTGCCAGCAGTTATCGACAGGGACTAACCCTCCACTTT.